The 30 T cell receptor beta chains given below trace back to one sample, sequenced in a study of blood T cell repertoires in COVID-19. TCRdb's table, derived via immunoSEQ multiplex PCR, lists solely in-frame clones and lacks some. This sample carries 150,000 to 200,000 clones, roughly 79% of them seen once, and the ten largest clones take roughly 12%. The specimen sequenced was peripheral blood. All receptors come from a woman older than 75 with COVID-19, enrolled during active disease.

The chain's CDR3 is CASSTGQGVNEQFF. For the CDR3, the DNA is TGTGCCAGCAGCACGGGACAGGGGGTCAATGAGCAGTTCTTC. The V and J genes are TRBV5-4 and TRBJ2-1, with TRBD1 matching 11 bases. CDR1 is SGHNT and CDR2 is YYREEE in the germline V gene (reference sequence). The V and J ends lost 4 bases and 6 bases, in that order; junction bases with no gene match: 3. This CDR3 comprises 14 residues.

The chain recombines TRBV25-1 with TRBJ1-5; possible D gene TRBD1, 5 bases. The CDR3 is 15 amino acids. Germline values: CDR1 MGHDK, CDR2 SYGVNS. Between the trimmed V and J ends, which lost 1 base and 0 bases, there was a span of 7 bases. The CDR3 loop is CASSEWGDSNQPQHF. DNA of the CDR3: TGTGCCAGCAGTGAATGGGGGGATAGCAATCAGCCCCAGCATTTT.

This clone was counted only a few times. The rearrangement uses TRBV2 and TRBJ2-5; the D is unclear. Germline V lookup: CDR1 SNHLY, CDR2 FYNNEI. CDR3 length equals 11 residues. V lost 4 bases and J lost 4, with 4 bases in between. The CDR3 DNA sequence: TGTGCCAGCAGTGTGCGAGAGACCCAGTACTTC. This codes for CASSVRETQYF.

The gene calls are TRBV5-1 and TRBJ1-2, with 7 nucleotides matching TRBD1. Per germline, CDR1 SGHRS and CDR2 YFSETQ. CDR3 length equals 16 residues. The V and J ends lost 4 bases and 5 bases, in that order; junction bases with no gene match: 14. The CDR3 DNA sequence: TGCGCCAGCAGCCCTGGCTGGGACAGTCCGAATTATGGCTACACCTTC. It is translated as CASSPGWDSPNYGYTF.

The chain uses TRBV6-5 and TRBJ1-2; D unresolved. This CDR3 is built from 16 residues. Trimming pared 0 bases from V and 2 bases from J, leaving 13 bases between. Germline V gene sequence: CDR1 MNHEY, CDR2 SVGAGI. CDR3 in amino acids: CASSYSGLEGNYGYTF. CDR3 DNA sequence: TGTGCCAGCAGTTACTCGGGGTTAGAGGGAAACTATGGCTACACCTTC.

The CDR3, as DNA: TGCGCCAGCACTGCTCTAGCGGGCCTCCTCGCGAACACCGGGGAGCTGTTTTTT. Its translation is CASTALAGLLANTGELFF. V usage is TRBV5-1 and J usage is TRBJ2-2; 8 bases are a match to TRBD2. The V segment lost 6 bases and the J segment 0 bases; nucleotides outside the gene matches: 13. Per germline, CDR1 SGHRS and CDR2 YFSETQ. The length of the CDR3 is 18 residues.

This chain links TRBV28 with TRBJ2-1; 7 bases fit TRBD1. The CDR3 runs 16 residues. Germline V lookup: CDR1 MDHEN, CDR2 SYDVKM. Trimming removed 4 bases from V and 4 bases from J; junction bases left unmatched: 10. The CDR3 DNA sequence: TGTGCCAGCAGTTCCGCACAGGGGATACTGTACAATGAGCAGTTCTTC. This gives the protein CASSSAQGILYNEQFF.

For the CDR3, the DNA is TGTGCCAGATGGGACAGGGGGACTGAAGCTTTCTTT. Protein sequence: CARWDRGTEAFF. This rearrangement joins TRBV2 to TRBJ1-1; TRBD1 matches at 11 bases. CDR1 SNHLY and CDR2 FYNNEI come from the germline V gene. Germline trimming cut 9 bases from V and 5 bases from J; bases unmatched to any gene: 2. The CDR3 loop spans 12 amino acids.

The chain recombines TRBV7-9 with TRBJ2-1; 9 nucleotides line up with TRBD2. The CDR3 spans 16 residues. With V trimmed by 7 bases and J by 7 bases, 14 bases remained unmatched. In germline, CDR1 is SEHNR, CDR2 FQNEAQ (reference sequence). The CDR3 sequence: CASTTTSGLATNEQFF. For the CDR3, the DNA is TGTGCCAGCACAACTACTAGCGGGCTTGCAACGAATGAGCAGTTCTTC. Variable domain in full (rest from reference TRBV7-9 and TRBJ2-1): DTGVSQNPRHKITKRGQNVTFRCDPISEHNRLYWYRQTLGQGPEFLTYFQNEAQLEKSRLLSDRFSAERPKGSFSTLEIQRTEQGDSAMYLCASTTTSGLATNEQFFGPGTRLTVL.

The rearrangement joins TRBV2 to TRBJ1-5; weak D call: TRBD1 (5 bases). V lost 5 bases and J 4 bases, leaving 6 bases between the germline ends. The CDR3 has 12 amino acids. CDR1 and CDR2 from the germline V gene are SNHLY and FYNNEI. This chain's CDR3 is CASSRQNQPQHF. CDR3 in DNA: TGTGCCAGCAGTAGACAGAATCAGCCCCAGCATTTT.

The chain is built from TRBV5-4 and TRBJ1-4; a weak D match, TRBD1 (6 bases). In germline, CDR1 is SGHNT, CDR2 YYREEE (reference sequence). The V end lost 0 bases, the J end lost 5 bases, and 8 bases lay between the germline ends. The CDR3 runs 14 residues. CDR3 in amino acids: CASSLDRENEKLFF. The CDR3 bases are TGTGCCAGCAGCTTGGACAGGGAGAATGAAAAACTGTTTTTT.

The chain has TRBV18 and TRBJ1-1; D not certain. Per germline, CDR1 KGHSH and CDR2 LQKENI. The V end lost 1 base, the J end lost 0 bases, and 9 bases lay between the germline ends. The length of the CDR3 is 15 residues. The CDR3 is CASSPQRDLNTEAFF. CDR3 DNA sequence: TGTGCCAGCTCACCACAGCGGGATCTGAACACTGAAGCTTTCTTT.

This clone appeared a few times. This chain connects TRBV5-1 to TRBJ1-1; D is perhaps TRBD1 (6 bases). From germline, CDR1 is SGHRS and CDR2 YFSETQ. The ends were cut back, 5 bases at V and 5 bases at J, with 19 bases in the middle. The CDR3 sequence is 15 residues long. The CDR3 loop reads CASRVAGDGRTEAFF. The CDR3 DNA follows: TGCGCCAGCAGGGTCGCAGGGGACGGTAGAACTGAAGCTTTCTTT. The variable domain in full, completed from reference TRBV5-1 and TRBJ1-1, reads KAGVTQTPRYLIKTRGQQVTLSCSPISGHRSVSWYQQTPGQGLQFLFEYFSETQRNKGNFPGRFSGRQFSNSRSEMNVSTLELGDSALYLCASRVAGDGRTEAFFGQGTRLTVV.

The rearrangement links TRBV11-3 to TRBJ2-5, with 12 nucleotides matching TRBD2. J was trimmed by 0 bases and V by 3 bases; bases with no gene match: 5. The CDR3 totals 17 residues. Germline V lookup: CDR1 SGHNT, CDR2 YENEEA. CDR3 sequence (DNA): TGTGCCAGCAGCTTGGGGACTAGCGGGCGAAACCAAGAGACCCAGTACTTC. This codes for CASSLGTSGRNQETQYF.

V usage is TRBV5-1 and J usage is TRBJ2-3; TRBD1 agrees at 7 bases. The CDR3 runs to 14 residues. The germline V gene encodes CDR1 SGHRS and CDR2 YFSETQ. Trimming took 0 bases from V and 5 from J; bases not matched to a gene: 3. The CDR3 DNA sequence: TGCGCCAGCAGCTTGGAAAGGGGGCAAGATACGCAGTATTTT. This codes for CASSLERGQDTQYF.

The chain is built from TRBV5-1 and TRBJ2-3; D is unresolved. V lost 0 bases, J lost 5 bases, and 4 bases lay in between. The CDR3 extends over 12 amino acids. Germline-derived CDR1 and CDR2 are SGHRS and YFSETQ. In DNA, the CDR3 is TGCGCCAGCAGCTTGGACTTAGATACGCAGTATTTT. Its translation: CASSLDLDTQYF.

V and J are TRBV27 and TRBJ2-7; D remains ambiguous. V was trimmed by 2 bases and J by 3 bases, leaving 8 bases between them. The CDR3 has 13 residues. Germline CDR1 MNHEY, CDR2 SMNVEV (reference sequence). As DNA, the CDR3 is TGTGCCAGCAGTTTAAAACCACTCTACGAGCAGTACTTC. Protein sequence: CASSLKPLYEQYF.

V usage is TRBV12-5 and J usage is TRBJ1-5, with D unclear. Trimming cost V 4 bases and J 4 bases, with 2 bases left between them. Germline values: CDR1 LGHNT, CDR2 FRNRAP. This CDR3 comprises 11 residues. CDR3 in amino acids: CASGSNQPQHF. The CDR3 nucleotides are TGTGCTAGTGGTTCTAATCAGCCCCAGCATTTT.

V and J are TRBV7-9 and TRBJ1-2; possibly TRBD1 for D (5 bases). Germline assignment: CDR1 SEHNR and CDR2 FQNEAQ (reference sequence). Trimming removed 1 base at V and 6 bases at J, with 9 bases between. This CDR3 has 13 amino acids. The CDR3 loop reads CASSLGAGNGYTF. The CDR3 DNA is TGTGCCAGCAGCTTAGGGGCAGGGAATGGCTACACCTTC. Full variable domain (outside the CDR3, taken from reference TRBV7-9 and TRBJ1-2): DTGVSQNPRHKITKRGQNVTFRCDPISEHNRLYWYRQTLGQGPEFLTYFQNEAQLEKSRLLSDRFSAERPKGSFSTLEIQRTEQGDSAMYLCASSLGAGNGYTFGSGTRLTVV.

This chain uses TRBV30 with TRBJ2-3; 8 nucleotides line up with TRBD2. This CDR3 has 15 residues. After removal of 1 base from V and 0 bases from J, the junction contained 3 bases not matched to a gene. Looked up from germline, CDR1 is GTSNPN and CDR2 is SVGIG (reference sequence). The CDR3 bases are TGTGCCTGGAGTGGACTAGCGATCAGCACAGATACGCAGTATTTT. Amino acids: CAWSGLAISTDTQYF.

The chain has TRBV5-1 and TRBJ2-3; D gene ambiguous. V gave up 2 bases and J gave up 2 bases, with 15 bases separating them. The germline CDR1 and CDR2 sequences are SGHRS and YFSETQ. This CDR3 is 16 amino acids long. CDR3 protein: CASSLDLGVNTDTQYF. The DNA of the CDR3 is TGCGCCAGCAGCTTAGACTTAGGAGTGAACACAGATACGCAGTATTTT. The complete variable domain, with remaining parts taken from reference TRBV5-1 and TRBJ2-3, reads KAGVTQTPRYLIKTRGQQVTLSCSPISGHRSVSWYQQTPGQGLQFLFEYFSETQRNKGNFPGRFSGRQFSNSRSEMNVSTLELGDSALYLCASSLDLGVNTDTQYFGPGTRLTVL.

The chain couples TRBV5-1 to TRBJ2-2; 8 nucleotides align to TRBD1. CDR1 SGHRS and CDR2 YFSETQ come from the germline V gene. The CDR3 is 17 amino acids. The V gene end was trimmed by 4 bases and the J gene end by 4 bases; junction bases not matched to a gene: 12. The DNA of the CDR3 is TGCGCCAGCAGCCCTCGGGCGGGACAGGCAACCACCGGGGAGCTGTTTTTT. Residues: CASSPRAGQATTGELFF.

The genes are TRBV6-2 or TRBV6-3 and TRBJ1-6; D call uncertain. CDR1 and CDR2 (germline): MNHEY, SVGEGT. V lost 0 bases and J lost 8, with 11 bases in between. The CDR3 has 15 amino acids. CDR3 DNA sequence: TGTGCCAGCAGTTACTCGCGGGGTACGGATTCACCCCTCCACTTT. Translating it yields CASSYSRGTDSPLHF.

The chain joins TRBV6-6 to TRBJ1-1; D is unclear. CDR3 length: 14 amino acids. The V end was cut by 1 base, the J end by 3 bases, with 9 bases between. Germline V gene sequence: CDR1 MNHNY, CDR2 SVGAGI (reference sequence). The CDR3 DNA reads TGTGCCAGCAGTTACTTACGGAGTTACACTGAAGCTTTCTTT. This gives the protein CASSYLRSYTEAFF.

The rearrangement joins TRBV28 to TRBJ2-1, with 10 positions matching TRBD2. V was clipped by 6 bases and J by 6 bases; unmatched bases: 11. CDR1 and CDR2 (germline): MDHEN, SYDVKM. This CDR3 contains 16 residues. The CDR3 region is CASSRDLAGEGNEQFF. The CDR3 DNA reads as TGTGCCAGCAGCCGCGACCTAGCGGGAGAGGGCAATGAGCAGTTCTTC.

The chain uses TRBV7-2 and TRBJ2-7; 9 bases are shared with TRBD1. V shed 3 bases and J 3 bases; nucleotides not matched to a gene: 6. This CDR3 is built from 15 residues. The germline V gene has CDR1 SGHTA and CDR2 FQGNSA. CDR3 nucleotide sequence: TGTGCCAGCAGCTTTACGACAGGGGGAGGCTACGAGCAGTACTTC. Protein product: CASSFTTGGGYEQYF.

On this clone: Other DNA sequences in this specimen translate into the identical CDR3. The CDR3 DNA is TGTGCCAGTAGAGGGGGTTATCAGCCCCAGCATTTT. It codes for CASRGGYQPQHF. The gene calls are TRBV19 and TRBJ1-5, with a possible D match to TRBD1 (6 bases). CDR3 length equals 12 residues. Germline CDR1 and CDR2: LNHDA and SQIVND (reference sequence). Trimming took 6 bases from V and 5 from J, leaving 8 bases between them.

The chain combines TRBV6-6 with TRBJ2-2; 8 bases map to TRBD2. The V gene end was trimmed by 9 bases and the J gene end by 4 bases; junction bases not matched to a gene: 16. This CDR3 region has 17 residues. Per the germline V gene, CDR1 is MNHNY and CDR2 is SVGAGI (reference sequence). For the CDR3, the DNA is TGTGCCAGTAGTCACACCTTGGCGGGGGGCTCCACCGGGGAGCTGTTTTTT. Protein sequence: CASSHTLAGGSTGELFF.

The chain links TRBV6-6 to TRBJ1-6, with TRBD1 matching 7 bases. J gave up 9 bases and V 4 bases, and 6 bases lay outside the gene matches. Per germline, CDR1 MNHNY and CDR2 SVGAGI (reference sequence). CDR3 size: 14 residues. The CDR3 reads CASSSGGGGSPLHF. The CDR3 coding sequence is TGTGCCAGCAGTTCAGGGGGAGGAGGTTCACCCCTCCACTTT.

J is TRBJ1-5 and V is TRBV27; D gene uncertain. V was cut by 3 bases and J by 2 bases, with 5 bases left in between. The CDR3 has 13 residues. Germline CDR1 reads MNHEY; CDR2 reads SMNVEV (reference sequence). CDR3 DNA sequence: TGTGCCAGCAGTTTCCAGGGCAATCAGCCCCAGCATTTT. It translates to CASSFQGNQPQHF.